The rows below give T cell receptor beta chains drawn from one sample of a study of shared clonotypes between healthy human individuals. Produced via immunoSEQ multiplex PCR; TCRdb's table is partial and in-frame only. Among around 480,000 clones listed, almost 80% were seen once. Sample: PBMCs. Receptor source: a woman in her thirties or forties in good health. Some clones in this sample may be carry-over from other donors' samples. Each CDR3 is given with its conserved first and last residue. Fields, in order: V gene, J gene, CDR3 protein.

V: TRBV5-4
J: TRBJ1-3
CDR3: CASSSRDRGLSGNTIYF

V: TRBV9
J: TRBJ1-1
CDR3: CASSVVKGLTPEAFF

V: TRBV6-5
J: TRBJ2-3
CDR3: CASTGTYTDTQYF

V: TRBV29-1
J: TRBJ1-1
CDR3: CSVRRQENTEAFF

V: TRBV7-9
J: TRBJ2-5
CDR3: CASSLRDRGYGETQYF

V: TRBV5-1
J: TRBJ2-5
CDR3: CASSLGPTSQETQYF

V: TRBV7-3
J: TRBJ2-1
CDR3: CASSSGLANEQFF

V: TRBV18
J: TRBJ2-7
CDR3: CASSGGGEDEQYF

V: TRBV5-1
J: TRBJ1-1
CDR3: CASSLNNWDRMNTEAFF

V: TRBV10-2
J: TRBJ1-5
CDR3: CASSEYPRTVPNQPQHF

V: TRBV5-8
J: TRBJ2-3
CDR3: CASSRQGRGTDTQYF